The rows below give T cell receptor beta chains drawn from one sample of a study of blood T cell repertoires in COVID-19. The data were produced by immunoSEQ multiplex PCR, yet TCRdb's version contains in-frame clones alone and is incomplete. The sample lists 90,000 to 130,000 clones, roughly 88% seen once, with 2% to 2.5% in the top ten. Sequencing was performed on peripheral blood. These receptors were collected from a human donor in a cohort sampled during active COVID-19. Both conserved end residues are part of each CDR3. Fields, in order: D gene, V gene, clone size, J gene, CDR3 DNA, CDR3 protein. D genes are given only for firm matches. Clone size is not always given. Where it is, it says once, few, many or a class for expanded clones.

D gene: .; V gene: TRBV3-1/TRBV3-2; clone size: .; J gene: TRBJ2-3; CDR3 DNA: TGTGCCAGCAGCCAAGGACGGGGAGTGGGCACAGATACGCAGTATTTT; CDR3 protein: CASSQGRGVGTDTQYF
D gene: .; V gene: TRBV3-1/TRBV3-2; clone size: .; J gene: TRBJ2-1; CDR3 DNA: TGTGCCAGCAGCCCCGAGGGTAGGGAGCAGTTCTTC; CDR3 protein: CASSPEGREQFF
D gene: TRBD1; V gene: TRBV5-1; clone size: .; J gene: TRBJ1-4; CDR3 DNA: TGCGCCAGCAGCCAGGGCAGGGGGCAGGATGAAAAACTGTTTTTT; CDR3 protein: CASSQGRGQDEKLFF
D gene: TRBD1; V gene: TRBV20-1; clone size: .; J gene: TRBJ1-6; CDR3 DNA: TGCAGTGCTAGTGACGGGACAGGGAGTTTACCCCTCCACTTT; CDR3 protein: CSASDGTGSLPLHF
D gene: .; V gene: TRBV11-2; clone size: .; J gene: TRBJ2-6; CDR3 DNA: TGTGCCAGCGTTGACCGGGCTGGGGCCAACGTCCTGACTTTC; CDR3 protein: CASVDRAGANVLTF
D gene: TRBD2; V gene: TRBV2; clone size: .; J gene: TRBJ2-1; CDR3 DNA: TGTGCCAGCACAGGGACTAACACCAATGAGCAGTTCTTC; CDR3 protein: CASTGTNTNEQFF
D gene: TRBD2; V gene: TRBV11-2; clone size: .; J gene: TRBJ2-5; CDR3 DNA: TGTGCCAGCAGCGGAGGGGCAGGGACTATCCAAGAGACCCAGTACTTC; CDR3 protein: CASSGGAGTIQETQYF
D gene: .; V gene: TRBV10-2; clone size: .; J gene: TRBJ1-5; CDR3 DNA: TGCGCCAGCAGTGAGAACGGTATGAGCAATCAGCCCCAGCATTTT; CDR3 protein: CASSENGMSNQPQHF
D gene: .; V gene: TRBV2; clone size: .; J gene: TRBJ1-2; CDR3 DNA: TGTGCCAGCAGTGTTCAGGCTTACTATGGCTACACCTTC; CDR3 protein: CASSVQAYYGYTF
D gene: TRBD2; V gene: TRBV7-3; clone size: .; J gene: TRBJ2-3; CDR3 DNA: TGTGCCAGCAGCCTACTAGCGGGCACAGATACGCAGTATTTT; CDR3 protein: CASSLLAGTDTQYF
D gene: TRBD2; V gene: TRBV28; clone size: once; J gene: TRBJ2-3; CDR3 DNA: TGTGCCAGCAGTTGGTGGACTAGCGGGGGGGCCGCAGATACGCAGTATTTT; CDR3 protein: CASSWWTSGGAADTQYF
D gene: .; V gene: TRBV9; clone size: once; J gene: TRBJ2-2; CDR3 DNA: TGTGCCAGCAGCGCTGCCGGGGGGCCCGGGCCCGGGGAGCTGTTTTTT; CDR3 protein: CASSAAGGPGPGELFF
D gene: .; V gene: TRBV7-2; clone size: .; J gene: TRBJ1-6; CDR3 DNA: TGTGCCAGCAGCTCCCCGGGTTCACCCCTCCACTTT; CDR3 protein: CASSSPGSPLHF
D gene: TRBD2; V gene: TRBV24-1; clone size: .; J gene: TRBJ2-1; CDR3 DNA: TGTGCCACCAGTGATGCTAGCGGGCCGTACAATGAGCAGTTCTTC; CDR3 protein: CATSDASGPYNEQFF
D gene: .; V gene: TRBV2; clone size: few; J gene: TRBJ1-2; CDR3 DNA: TGTGCCAGCAGTGAAGACAGGGCCTATGGCTACACCTTC; CDR3 protein: CASSEDRAYGYTF
D gene: TRBD1; V gene: TRBV9; clone size: .; J gene: TRBJ2-1; CDR3 DNA: TGTGCCAGCAGCGCCCCGACAGGGGGCTTGACGGAGCCATACAATGAGCAGTTCTTC; CDR3 protein: CASSAPTGGLTEPYNEQFF
D gene: TRBD2; V gene: TRBV7-9; clone size: .; J gene: TRBJ2-7; CDR3 DNA: TGTGCCAGCAGCAATAGCGGGAGTAACGAGCAGTACTTC; CDR3 protein: CASSNSGSNEQYF
D gene: .; V gene: TRBV7-2; clone size: .; J gene: TRBJ1-2; CDR3 DNA: TGTGCCAGCAGCTTCGAAGGGGCCTATGGCTACACCTTC; CDR3 protein: CASSFEGAYGYTF
D gene: .; V gene: TRBV12-3/TRBV12-4; clone size: .; J gene: TRBJ1-1; CDR3 DNA: TGTGCCAGCAGTACAGGGCGTGAAGCTTTCTTT; CDR3 protein: CASSTGREAFF
D gene: TRBD1; V gene: TRBV30; clone size: .; J gene: TRBJ1-1; CDR3 DNA: TGTGCCTGGAGTGTACATACAGGGGATAGCACTGAAGCTTTCTTT; CDR3 protein: CAWSVHTGDSTEAFF